Listed below are T cell receptor beta chains from one sample, sequenced in a study of early T cells in non-severe SARS-CoV-2 infection. TCRdb ran MiXCR on the 5' RACE reads and lists one entry per CDR3 protein. The data hold more than 90,000 distinct CDR3 sequences, with under 15% observed a single time. The sequenced sample consisted of whole blood. The receptors stem from an adult who was a healthcare worker with PCR-confirmed SARS-CoV-2 infection or an uninfected control (not recorded which). Each CDR3 is given with its conserved first and last residue. D genes are given only for firm matches. Rows may omit the clone size; those that give it use once, few, many or a size class.

>.|.|TRBV13|TRBJ2-7
TGTGCCAGCAGCTTAGAGGGCAGCTCCTACGAGCAGTACTTC
CASSLEGSSYEQYF
>few|.|TRBV3-1|TRBJ2-4
TGTGCCAGCAGCCACTGGGGAGAAAACATTCAGTACTTC
CASSHWGENIQYF
>many|TRBD1|TRBV11-2|TRBJ2-7
TGTGCCAGCAGCCCCCGGACAGGAGCCTACGAGCAGTACTTC
CASSPRTGAYEQYF
>many|.|TRBV28|TRBJ1-1
TGTGCCAGCAGTGGACACCCGATCGGACAGTTTAACACTGAAGCTTTCTTT
CASSGHPIGQFNTEAFF
>many|.|TRBV5-4|TRBJ2-3
TGTGCCAGCAGCTTTCGGTCCGATACGCAGTATTTT
CASSFRSDTQYF
>.|TRBD2|TRBV7-9|TRBJ2-7
TGTGCCAGCAGCACGGGACTAGCGGGGGGGCCTTCTAGGTCCTACGAGCAGTACTTC
CASSTGLAGGPSRSYEQYF
>many|.|TRBV12-3/TRBV12-4|TRBJ2-2
TGTGCCAGCAGTTCCCGGACCCCGAAAACCGGGGAGCTGTTTTTT
CASSSRTPKTGELFF
>.|.|TRBV7-7|TRBJ2-1
TGTGCTAGCAGCTTAGGGCCAGGCAACAATGAGCAGTTCTTC
CASSLGPGNNEQFF
>few|.|TRBV28|TRBJ2-2
TGTGCCAGCAGTCCGCCTCTAGGCGGGGAGCTGTTTTTT
CASSPPLGGELFF
>many|TRBD1|TRBV6-2/TRBV6-3|TRBJ2-7
TGTGCCAGCAGTTACTGGGAGACGGGACAGTCCTACGAGCAGTACTTC
CASSYWETGQSYEQYF
>.|TRBD1|TRBV7-6|TRBJ1-4
TGTGCCAGCAGCTTGTTTGGGACAGACGAAAAACTGTTTTTT
CASSLFGTDEKLFF
>few|.|TRBV29-1|TRBJ2-3
TGCAGCGTTGAAGCTGGGGGGGGGCAGTCAGATACGCAGTATTTT
CSVEAGGGQSDTQYF
>.|TRBD1|TRBV7-8|TRBJ2-7
TGTGCCAGCAGCTTGACCCAGGGACAGGGGCTCTACGAGCAGTACTTC
CASSLTQGQGLYEQYF
>.|.|TRBV5-1|TRBJ2-2
TGCGCCAGCAGCCGCCTCAGGGACACCGGGGAGCTGTTTTTT
CASSRLRDTGELFF
>few|.|TRBV11-2|TRBJ2-7
TGTGCCAGCAGCTTTATTAGCTACGAGCAGTACTTC
CASSFISYEQYF
>.|TRBD2|TRBV5-4|TRBJ2-4
TGTGCCAGCAGCTTTCCGGGACTAGCGATTCAGTACTTC
CASSFPGLAIQYF
>many|.|TRBV11-3|TRBJ1-2
TGTGCCAGCCATGGACGGGCCGTTACCTATGGCTACACCTTC
CASHGRAVTYGYTF
>many|.|TRBV7-3|TRBJ2-2
TGTGCCAGCAGCTTCCCGTCACGAGGGAGCGGGGAGCTGTTTTTT
CASSFPSRGSGELFF
>.|.|TRBV6-2/TRBV6-3|TRBJ1-1
TGTGCCAGCAGTTATTACAACACTGAAGCTTTCTTT
CASSYYNTEAFF
>.|.|TRBV9|TRBJ2-2
TGTGCCTCGAGGTATACGGGCACCGGGGAGCTGTTTTTT
CASRYTGTGELFF
>many|TRBD2|TRBV12-3/TRBV12-4|TRBJ2-3
TGTGCCAGCAGTCCTTCCAGCGGGGGGGTCGACACAGATACGCAGTATTTT
CASSPSSGGVDTDTQYF
>few|.|TRBV7-2|TRBJ2-7
TGTGCCAGCAGCTTTGTGTCGAGCGGTCCCTACGAGCAGTACTTC
CASSFVSSGPYEQYF
>many|.|TRBV11-2|TRBJ2-1
TGTGCCAGCAGAAACAATGAGCAGTTCTTC
CASRNNEQFF
>.|.|TRBV6-4|TRBJ1-2
TGTGCCAGCAGTCCCTCCAGGGGATCGGGCTATGGCTACACCTTC
CASSPSRGSGYGYTF
>few|TRBD2|TRBV13|TRBJ2-3
TGTGCCAGCAAACTAGCGGGTTCAAATACGCAGTATTTT
CASKLAGSNTQYF
>few|.|TRBV12-3/TRBV12-4|TRBJ2-3
TGTGCCAGCAGCCTCCAGGGGCCGGCGGCCTTCACAGATACGCAGTATTTT
CASSLQGPAAFTDTQYF
>many|.|TRBV11-1|TRBJ2-6
TGTGCCAGCAGCCCTACTAGGGCCAACGTCCTGACTTTC
CASSPTRANVLTF
>.|.|TRBV7-2|TRBJ2-3
TGTGCCAGCAGCTCTCGGTTACTAGGAGGAGATACGCAGTATTTT
CASSSRLLGGDTQYF
>many|TRBD2|TRBV5-1|TRBJ2-5
TGCGCCAGCAGCTTGGCTAGCGGGGGGCAAGAGACCCAGTACTTC
CASSLASGGQETQYF
>.|TRBD1|TRBV5-1|TRBJ2-7
TGCGCCAGCAGCGCTAACACAGGGGGGTTGCAGTACTTC
CASSANTGGLQYF
>many|.|TRBV28|TRBJ1-6
TGTGCCAGCAGTTTTGCAGGGACTTCACCCCTCCACTTT
CASSFAGTSPLHF
>few|.|TRBV20-1|TRBJ1-4
TGCAGTGCCCTTGGGGCGGCCAATGAAAAACTGTTTTTT
CSALGAANEKLFF
>.|.|TRBV28|TRBJ2-4
TGTGCCAGCAGTTGGCAGTCCGTAGCCAAAAACATTCAGTACTTC
CASSWQSVAKNIQYF
>few|.|TRBV28|TRBJ1-2
TGTGCCAGCCTTGATGGCCAGAACTATGGCTACACCTTC
CASLDGQNYGYTF
>many|TRBD1|TRBV20-1|TRBJ1-6
TGCAGTGCTAGACGACAGGGCCGCTATAATTCACCCCTCCACTTT
CSARRQGRYNSPLHF
>many|.|TRBV5-1|TRBJ1-1
TGCGCCAGCAGCTTCGCAGGGGTGAACACTGAAGCTTTCTTT
CASSFAGVNTEAFF
>.|.|TRBV29-1|TRBJ1-2
TGCAGCGTTGAAGAACCGGACAGAAGTGGTGGCTACACCTTC
CSVEEPDRSGGYTF
>.|.|TRBV24-1|TRBJ2-2
TGTGCCACCGGAGGGGTCACCGGGGAGCTGTTTTTT
CATGGVTGELFF